At least ten counts were recorded for the clone carrying this T cell receptor (beta chain). The data are from a study of T cells of healthy individuals. From the 5' RACE reads, TCRdb called clonotypes with MiXCR, one entry per CDR3 protein. Among approximately 50,000 distinct CDR3 sequences listed, roughly 15% were seen once. Germline values: CDR1 KGHSH, CDR2 LQKENI. The CDR3 is made up of 13 amino acids. V gave up 3 bases and J gave up 5 bases; unmatched junction bases: 3. The rearrangement uses TRBV18 and TRBJ1-2; 7 positions match TRBD1. The receptor was isolated from a human donor in good health. The CDR3 nucleotides are TGTGCCAGCTCACCTGACAGGGAGTATGGCTACACCTTC. Its translation is CASSPDREYGYTF.